The 27 T cell receptor beta chains below were found in one sample sequenced in a study of blood T cell repertoires in COVID-19. Here immunoSEQ multiplex PCR was the method, and the copy in TCRdb shows in-frame clones only, minus some. The table includes over 90,000 clones, about 90% detected once. Sequencing used peripheral blood. Every receptor here comes from a human donor in a cohort sampled during active COVID-19.

The chain uses TRBV19 and TRBJ2-4, with 14 bases fitting TRBD2. Germline-derived CDR1 and CDR2 are LNHDA and SQIVND (reference sequence). CDR3 length: 21 residues. Germline trimming cut 4 bases from V and 0 bases from J; bases unmatched to any gene: 14. The CDR3 here is CASSKRGTSGGTRLAKNIQYF. CDR3 nucleotide sequence: TGTGCCAGTAGTAAGCGGGGGACTAGCGGGGGAACACGACTAGCCAAAAACATTCAGTACTTC. Together with reference TRBV19 and TRBJ2-4, the CDR3 gives the full variable domain: DGGITQSPKYLFRKEGQNVTLSCEQNLNHDAMYWYRQDPGQGLRLIYYSQIVNDFQKGDIAEGYSVSREKKESFPLTVTSAQKNPTAFYLCASSKRGTSGGTRLAKNIQYFGAGTRLSVL.

As DNA, the CDR3 is TGTGCCAGCAGTTATCCGCCGGGACAGGGAGGTTCACCCCTCCACTTT. Its translation: CASSYPPGQGGSPLHF. This chain uses TRBV6-5 with TRBJ1-6; 9 bases align to TRBD1. The germline V gene encodes CDR1 MNHEY and CDR2 SVGAGI. V shed 3 bases and J 9 bases; nucleotides not matched to a gene: 9. This CDR3 is built from 16 residues.

The V gene is TRBV6-5, the J gene TRBJ1-1; D gene unclear. The V end was cut by 2 bases, the J end by 2 bases, with 6 bases between. The CDR3 totals 13 residues. The V gene's germline CDR1 is MNHEY and CDR2 SVGAGI. The CDR3 is CASSYKTNTEAFF. CDR3 sequence (DNA): TGTGCCAGCAGTTACAAGACTAACACTGAAGCTTTCTTT.

The chain has TRBV9 and TRBJ2-5; the match to TRBD2 covers 9 bases. The CDR3 is 15 amino acids. Germline assignment: CDR1 SGDLS and CDR2 YYNGEE. V shed 2 bases and J 4 bases; nucleotides not matched to a gene: 6. The CDR3: CASSVLAGYGETQYF. The CDR3 DNA reads as TGTGCCAGCAGCGTCCTAGCGGGGTACGGAGAGACCCAGTACTTC.

This chain uses TRBV5-6 with TRBJ2-7; 7 bases line up with TRBD2. V trimming: 4 bases; J trimming: 7 bases; junction bases outside the gene matches: 14. This CDR3 is 15 amino acids long. Germline V gives CDR1 SGHDT, CDR2 YYEEEE. The CDR3 loop reads CASSQAGTAKGEQYF. The CDR3, as DNA: TGTGCCAGCAGCCAAGCGGGAACCGCCAAAGGGGAGCAGTACTTC.

The chain has TRBV11-1 and TRBJ2-1, with 7 bases lining up with TRBD1. Germline-derived CDR1 and CDR2 are SGHAT and FQDESV (reference sequence). The CDR3 is made up of 13 amino acids. With V trimmed by 5 bases and J by 10 bases, 8 bases remained unmatched. Written as DNA, the CDR3 is TGTGCCAGCAGCCGAGACAGGGAAGGCGAGCAGTTCTTC. It codes for CASSRDREGEQFF.

The chain carries TRBV5-5 and TRBJ1-2; D uncertain. Germline V gene lookup returns CDR1 SGHKS and CDR2 YYEKEE (reference sequence). This CDR3 spans 15 amino acids. Trimming stripped 2 bases from V and 4 bases from J, with 15 bases between. The CDR3 sequence: CASSFYWSGGYGYTF. DNA for the CDR3: TGTGCCAGCAGCTTCTATTGGTCAGGAGGCTATGGCTACACCTTC.

The count of this clone is one. V and J are TRBV6-1 and TRBJ2-1, with a possible D match to TRBD2 (6 bases). Germline V gives CDR1 MNHNS, CDR2 SASEGT. The CDR3 spans 15 residues. Trimming pared 1 base from V and 8 bases from J, leaving 15 bases between. DNA for the CDR3: TGTGCCAGCAGTGAAGTGGAGGGCTGGATAGATGAGCAGTTCTTC. This codes for CASSEVEGWIDEQFF.

The gene calls are TRBV28 and TRBJ1-3; possibly TRBD1 for D (6 bases). The CDR3 is 15 amino acids. The germline V gene encodes CDR1 MDHEN and CDR2 SYDVKM. V was trimmed by 3 bases and J by 5 bases, leaving 14 bases between them. The CDR3 loop reads CASSLRGTQRNTIYF. The DNA for the CDR3 is TGTGCCAGCAGTTTGAGGGGGACACAACGAAACACCATATATTTT. The entire variable domain, with the rest obtained from reference TRBV28 and TRBJ1-3, is as follows: DVKVTQSSRYLVKRTGEKVFLECVQDMDHENMFWYRQDPGLGLRLIYFSYDVKMKEKGDIPEGYSVSREKKERFSLILESASTNQTSMYLCASSLRGTQRNTIYFGEGSWLTVV.

This chain joins TRBV28 and TRBJ2-3; 10 positions match TRBD1. CDR3 size: 14 residues. V trimming: 5 bases; J trimming: 4 bases; junction bases outside the gene matches: 3. Germline V gives CDR1 MDHEN, CDR2 SYDVKM. Here the CDR3 DNA reads TGTGCCAGCAGTAGGGACAGGGGTGCAGATACGCAGTATTTT. The encoded protein is CASSRDRGADTQYF.

V and J are TRBV19 and TRBJ2-2; D possibly corresponds to TRBD1 (8 bases). The CDR3 spans 16 residues. Germline CDR1 reads LNHDA; CDR2 reads SQIVND (reference sequence). V lost 6 bases to trimming and J lost 4 bases, with 18 bases between them. The CDR3 region has the DNA TGTGCCAGTAGGACTAACAGGGGGGGTAGCACCGGGGAGCTGTTTTTT. It encodes CASRTNRGGSTGELFF.

The CDR3 sequence is CATSDRKGWDRAGETQYF. In DNA form, the CDR3 reads TGTGCCACCAGTGACCGCAAGGGTTGGGACAGGGCTGGGGAGACCCAGTACTTC. V is TRBV24-1 and J is TRBJ2-5, with TRBD1 identical over 9 bases. The V and J ends lost 4 bases and 5 bases, in that order; junction bases with no gene match: 16. This CDR3 spans 18 amino acids. The germline CDR1 and CDR2 sequences are KGHDR and SFDVKD.

This clone was recorded only once. The V gene is TRBV19, the J gene TRBJ2-1; 10 bases are a match to TRBD2. V shed 6 bases, J shed 0 bases, and the junction held 17 bases outside the gene matches. CDR1 is LNHDA, CDR2 SQIVND, per germline (reference sequence). The CDR3 extends over 20 amino acids. CDR3 DNA: TGTGCCAGTAGGCGGAATCCGGGACTAGCGTATGCCAGCTCCTACAATGAGCAGTTCTTC. It encodes CASRRNPGLAYASSYNEQFF.

The V gene is TRBV18, the J gene TRBJ2-7, with D maybe TRBD1 (7 bases). Germline V gene data show CDR1 as KGHSH and CDR2 as LQKENI. The CDR3 length is 18 residues. Between the trimmed V and J ends, which lost 3 bases and 3 bases, there was a span of 24 bases. The CDR3 nucleotides are TGTGCCAGCTCACCTACCGCCCCGGGACAGCGGGTCCACTACGAGCAGTACTTC. Translated, it gives CASSPTAPGQRVHYEQYF.

J is TRBJ1-2 and V is TRBV28; 8 bases agree with TRBD1. J was trimmed by 9 bases and V by 5 bases; bases with no gene match: 11. This CDR3 comprises 14 residues. The V gene's germline CDR1 is MDHEN and CDR2 SYDVKM. The CDR3 reads CASSASRGQESYTF. The CDR3 bases are TGTGCCAGCAGTGCAAGCAGGGGGCAGGAGAGCTACACCTTC.

The J gene is TRBJ2-5, the V gene TRBV20-1; tentatively, D is TRBD1 (5 bases). CDR1 DFQATT and CDR2 SNEGSKA come from the germline V gene (reference sequence). The CDR3 has 11 amino acids. DNA of the CDR3: TGCGGTGGACAACATCAAGAGACCCAGTACTTC. Translated: CGGQHQETQYF.

This clone was observed a handful of times. This chain uses TRBV28 with TRBJ1-2; D unresolved. Per germline, CDR1 MDHEN and CDR2 SYDVKM. V shed 2 bases and J shed 2 bases, with 9 bases lying between them. The length of the CDR3 is 14 residues. The CDR3 loop reads CASSLTAVNYGYTF. CDR3 DNA: TGTGCCAGCAGTTTAACAGCCGTAAACTATGGCTACACCTTC.

The chain combines TRBV4-2 with TRBJ2-4; D is uncertain. CDR1 LGHNA and CDR2 YNFKEQ come from the germline V gene. V was trimmed by 3 bases and J by 2 bases, leaving 17 bases between them. There are 17 residues in the CDR3. The DNA of the CDR3 is TGTGCCAGCAGCCAGCATCTATACTATGACCCCAAAAACATTCAGTACTTC. It translates to CASSQHLYYDPKNIQYF.

This clone has just one count. V usage is TRBV6-5 and J usage is TRBJ2-3; D is perhaps TRBD2 (6 bases). CDR3 size: 13 residues. V gave up 0 bases and J gave up 5 bases, with 6 bases separating them. Germline assignment: CDR1 MNHEY and CDR2 SVGAGI. The CDR3 DNA reads TGTGCCAGCAGTTACTCGGAGGGAGATACGCAGTATTTT. Translated: CASSYSEGDTQYF.

V usage is TRBV10-3 and J usage is TRBJ2-1; TRBD2 aligns across 11 bases. The germline CDR1 and CDR2 sequences are ENHRY and SYGVKD. CDR3 length equals 16 residues. Trimming cost V 6 bases and J 0 bases; bases outside gene matches: 4. CDR3 sequence (DNA): TGTGCCATCAGGGCTAGCGGGGGGAGCTCCTACAATGAGCAGTTCTTC. Residues: CAIRASGGSSYNEQFF.

The chain carries TRBV27 and TRBJ2-1; 8 positions match TRBD1. Trimming at V came to 0 bases and at J to 6 bases, leaving 10 bases not matched to a gene. CDR1 is MNHEY, CDR2 SMNVEV, per germline (reference sequence). The CDR3 sequence is 17 residues long. The CDR3 protein is CASSLSPGTGDFNEQFF. DNA for the CDR3: TGTGCCAGCAGTTTATCTCCCGGGACAGGCGATTTCAATGAGCAGTTCTTC.

CDR3 loop: CASSAATTGTVATNEKLFF. The CDR3, as DNA: TGTGCCAGCAGTGCAGCAACAACCGGGACAGTTGCAACTAATGAAAAACTGTTTTTT. The chain joins TRBV2 to TRBJ1-4; 7 nucleotides match TRBD1. After removal of 4 bases from V and 0 bases from J, the junction contained 14 bases not matched to a gene. Germline V gene sequence: CDR1 SNHLY, CDR2 FYNNEI. The CDR3 totals 19 residues. The variable domain in full, completed from reference TRBV2 and TRBJ1-4, reads EPEVTQTPSHQVTQMGQEVILRCVPISNHLYFYWYRQILGQKVEFLVSFYNNEISEKSEIFDDQFSVERPDGSNFTLKIRSTKLEDSAMYFCASSAATTGTVATNEKLFFGSGTQLSVL.

The V gene is TRBV5-1, the J gene TRBJ2-7; D is ambiguous. Trimming stripped 2 bases from V and 7 bases from J, with 7 bases between. The CDR3 is 11 amino acids. Germline V gene data show CDR1 as SGHRS and CDR2 as YFSETQ. This CDR3 is CASSFETEQYF. For the CDR3, the DNA is TGCGCCAGCAGCTTTGAGACAGAGCAGTACTTC.

The J gene is TRBJ2-7, the V gene TRBV20-1; a possible D gene is TRBD2 (6 bases). Per the germline V gene, CDR1 is DFQATT and CDR2 is SNEGSKA (reference sequence). The CDR3 extends over 15 amino acids. The V and J ends lost 3 bases and 2 bases respectively, with 17 bases between them. The CDR3 DNA sequence: TGCAGTGCTAGTTTCGCGAGACTAGGCACCTACGAGCAGTACTTC. Its translation: CSASFARLGTYEQYF.

This rearrangement joins TRBV12-3 or TRBV12-4 to TRBJ2-7; 8 bases align to TRBD2. The J segment lost 7 bases and the V segment lost 3 bases, leaving 5 bases of the junction unmatched. The CDR3 loop spans 13 amino acids. CDR3 sequence (DNA): TGTGCCAGCAGTTTTAGCGGGATGGGGGAGCAGTACTTC. Translated: CASSFSGMGEQYF.

CDR3 region: CASSWNVEGRNYGYTF. In nucleotides, the CDR3 is TGCGCCAGCAGCTGGAATGTGGAGGGGCGGAACTATGGCTACACCTTC. V gene TRBV5-1 combines with J gene TRBJ1-2; weak D call: TRBD1 (5 bases). Germline CDR1 reads SGHRS; CDR2 reads YFSETQ. The CDR3 is made up of 16 amino acids. Deletions cut 3 bases from V and 2 bases from J, with 17 bases between.

V gene TRBV27 combines with J gene TRBJ1-1; the D is unclear. CDR1 is MNHEY, CDR2 SMNVEV, per germline (reference sequence). This CDR3 is 14 amino acids long. Trimming took off 5 bases at V and 5 bases at J, with 15 bases between the two ends. CDR3 coding DNA: TGTGCCAGCAGTCCCTTGGGAGGATCGACTGAAGCTTTCTTT. This codes for CASSPLGGSTEAFF.